The 25 T cell receptor beta chains listed next were all sequenced from one sample in a study of T-cell reconstitution after alpha-beta-depleted transplantation in children. This sample's TCRbeta library carried unique molecular identifier barcodes. In TCRdb, the PCR reads were re-called with MiXCR into one record per CDR3 protein. This sample has about 610,000 distinct CDR3 sequences, with about 11% found just once. The material was PBMCs from the stem cell graft donor, obtained from the stem cell graft. All receptors derive from a human donor who donated a stem cell graft to a child with acute myeloid leukemia.

This clonotype was detected many times. The rearrangement links TRBV6-5 to TRBJ1-1; D ambiguous. Trimming pared 5 bases from V and 0 bases from J, leaving 13 bases between. The CDR3 covers 15 residues. In germline, CDR1 is MNHEY, CDR2 SVGAGI. The CDR3 sequence: CASSRKISMNTEAFF. In nucleotides, the CDR3 is TGTGCCAGCAGTCGGAAGATATCGATGAACACTGAAGCTTTCTTT.

The chain combines TRBV30 with TRBJ2-1; TRBD2 agrees at 13 bases. CDR1 and CDR2 from the germline V gene are GTSNPN and SVGIG (reference sequence). V gave up 3 bases and J gave up 9 bases; unmatched junction bases: 5. The CDR3 spans 14 residues. CDR3 coding DNA: TGTGCCTGGAGCGGACTAGCGGGAGTGGGTGAGCAGTTCTTC. It translates to CAWSGLAGVGEQFF.

V gene TRBV20-1 combines with J gene TRBJ2-4; D is perhaps TRBD2 (5 bases). V lost 1 base to trimming and J lost 5 bases, with 12 bases between them. The CDR3 consists of 14 residues. CDR1 and CDR2 (germline): DFQATT, SNEGSKA (reference sequence). CDR3 in amino acids: CSARVSGRENIQYF. The CDR3 DNA follows: TGCAGTGCTAGAGTGAGCGGACGTGAAAACATTCAGTACTTC.

This clonotype was recorded a few times. The V and J genes are TRBV4-2 and TRBJ2-5; the D is unclear. V lost 2 bases and J 0 bases, leaving 16 bases between the germline ends. The germline V gene has CDR1 LGHNA and CDR2 YNFKEQ. CDR3 length: 17 residues. The CDR3 loop reads CASSQPSRTPYQETQYF. The CDR3, as DNA: TGTGCCAGCAGCCAACCCTCGCGGACCCCGTACCAAGAGACCCAGTACTTC.

There are a few counts of this clonotype. The gene calls are TRBV29-1 and TRBJ2-7; D might be TRBD1 (5 bases). V lost 6 bases and J lost 3, with 12 bases in between. The CDR3 consists of 12 residues. Germline CDR1 SQVTM, CDR2 ANQGSEA. This CDR3 reads CSVGEGNYEQYF. DNA of the CDR3: TGCAGCGTAGGGGAAGGGAACTACGAGCAGTACTTC.

V usage is TRBV12-3 or TRBV12-4 and J usage is TRBJ1-2, with no clear D. V was cut by 6 bases and J by 2 bases, with 10 bases left in between. The length of the CDR3 is 13 residues. DNA of the CDR3: TGTGCCAGCAGGTTTGATAGCAACTATGGCTACACCTTC. Its translation: CASRFDSNYGYTF.

This clonotype was observed many times. The J gene is TRBJ2-2, the V gene TRBV7-2, with 8 bases matching TRBD1. In germline, CDR1 is SGHTA, CDR2 FQGNSA. Trimming at V came to 2 bases and at J to 6 bases, leaving 8 bases not matched to a gene. This CDR3 is built from 16 residues. In DNA form, the CDR3 reads TGTGCCAGCAGCTTACCCGGACAGGGAATAGCCGGGGAGCTGTTTTTT. It specifies CASSLPGQGIAGELFF.

The gene calls are TRBV7-2 and TRBJ1-2; D is uncertain. The CDR3 runs 13 residues. Germline values: CDR1 SGHTA, CDR2 FQGNSA. V dropped 5 bases and J dropped 4 bases, with 11 bases sitting between them. The DNA of the CDR3 is TGTGCCAGCAGCCCCCGGCGAACCTATGGCTACACCTTC. It translates to CASSPRRTYGYTF.

The CDR3 DNA reads as TGTGCCAGCAGCCGGGACTCAGTAAACACCGGGGAGCTGTTTTTT. Translation gives CASSRDSVNTGELFF. The chain employs TRBV6-2 or TRBV6-3 and TRBJ2-2, with D perhaps TRBD2 (6 bases). V was shortened by 6 bases and J by 2 bases, with 13 bases between the two germline ends. Germline CDR1 reads MNHEY; CDR2 reads SVGEGT. This CDR3 is built from 15 residues.

This clonotype was counted ten times or more. The V gene is TRBV6-1, the J gene TRBJ2-7, with 7 bases aligning to TRBD2. Germline assignment: CDR1 MNHNS and CDR2 SASEGT. This CDR3 has 13 amino acids. The V segment lost 9 bases and the J segment 8 bases; nucleotides outside the gene matches: 13. The CDR3 sequence: CASSSREGRQQYF. The CDR3 region has the DNA TGTGCCAGTTCGTCCAGGGAGGGGCGCCAGCAGTACTTC.

The J gene is TRBJ2-1, the V gene TRBV12-3 or TRBV12-4; 10 bases line up with TRBD2. With V trimmed by 9 bases and J by 9 bases, 14 bases remained unmatched. The CDR3 consists of 15 residues. The CDR3 reads CASPSSSGSWGEQFF. Written as DNA, the CDR3 is TGTGCCAGTCCTTCTTCTAGCGGGAGTTGGGGTGAGCAGTTCTTC.

This clonotype was counted only a few times. The chain recombines TRBV7-9 with TRBJ2-1; 8 nucleotides agree with TRBD2. The CDR3 totals 15 residues. Trimming at V came to 5 bases and at J to 5 bases, leaving 8 bases not matched to a gene. The germline V gene has CDR1 SEHNR and CDR2 FQNEAQ (reference sequence). CDR3 bases: TGTGCCAGCAGCCCCCGACTAGCGCCTAACAATGAGCAGTTCTTC. This gives the protein CASSPRLAPNNEQFF.

In its sample, this clonotype was seen a few times. This chain connects TRBV10-3 to TRBJ2-7; 12 nucleotides match TRBD2. The ends lost 2 bases at V and 5 bases at J; junction bases unmatched: 16. Germline V gives CDR1 ENHRY, CDR2 SYGVKD. The CDR3 loop spans 19 amino acids. This chain's CDR3 is CAISEDTSGRSEFSDEQYF. For the CDR3, the DNA is TGTGCCATCAGTGAGGATACTAGCGGGAGGTCTGAGTTTTCAGACGAGCAGTACTTC.

This clonotype appeared many times. The gene calls are TRBV20-1 and TRBJ2-5; 11 nucleotides line up with TRBD2. The CDR3 spans 16 residues. The ends lost 6 bases at V and 2 bases at J; junction bases unmatched: 11. Germline V gives CDR1 DFQATT, CDR2 SNEGSKA (reference sequence). In DNA, the CDR3 is TGCAGTGCCCTACCGGTCGGACTAGCGGGTCAAGAGACCCAGTACTTC. This gives the protein CSALPVGLAGQETQYF.

V is TRBV7-3 and J is TRBJ2-1; possible D gene TRBD1, 6 bases. Germline V gives CDR1 SGHTA, CDR2 FQGTGA. The CDR3 has 15 amino acids. Trimming took 4 bases from V and 9 from J, leaving 19 bases between them. The CDR3 loop reads CASSSRSTGLGEQFF. For the CDR3, the DNA is TGTGCCAGCAGCTCACGATCAACAGGGTTAGGTGAGCAGTTCTTC. Supplemented by reference TRBV7-3 and TRBJ2-1, the full variable domain reads GAGVSQTPSNKVTEKGKYVELRCDPISGHTALYWYRQSLGQGPEFLIYFQGTGAADDSGLPNDRFFAVRPEGSVSTLKIQRTERGDSAVYLCASSSRSTGLGEQFFGPGTRLTVL.

This clonotype was counted between two and nine times. The genes are TRBV6-2 or TRBV6-3 and TRBJ2-5; tentative D call: TRBD1 (6 bases). V lost 0 bases and J lost 5, with 7 bases in between. The CDR3 has 13 amino acids. Germline V gene sequence: CDR1 MNHEY, CDR2 SVGEGT. CDR3: CASSYSTGETQYF. The CDR3 DNA reads TGTGCCAGCAGTTACTCCACAGGGGAGACCCAGTACTTC.

This clonotype was recorded many times. This chain joins TRBV11-1 and TRBJ2-2; D remains unclear. Trimming took off 2 bases at V and 0 bases at J, with 4 bases between the two ends. Germline lookup yields CDR1 SGHAT and CDR2 FQDESV (reference sequence). The length of the CDR3 is 14 residues. As DNA, the CDR3 is TGTGCCAGCAGCTTAAGGGCGAACACCGGGGAGCTGTTTTTT. Translation: CASSLRANTGELFF. The variable domain in full, with the rest retrieved from reference TRBV11-1 and TRBJ2-2, is EAEVAQSPRYKITEKSQAVAFWCDPISGHATLYWYRQILGQGPELLVQFQDESVVDDSQLPKDRFSAERLKGVDSTLKIQPAELGDSAMYLCASSLRANTGELFFGEGSRLTVL.

The J gene is TRBJ2-3, the V gene TRBV11-2, with TRBD1 as a possible D gene (5 bases). The germline gives CDR1 SGHAT, CDR2 FQNNGV. Trimming removed 6 bases at V and 3 bases at J, with 10 bases between. This CDR3 region has 13 residues. CDR3 loop: CASRFQGTDTQYF. The DNA for the CDR3 is TGTGCCAGCAGGTTCCAGGGTACAGATACGCAGTATTTT. Variable domain in full (rest from reference TRBV11-2 and TRBJ2-3): EAGVAQSPRYKIIEKRQSVAFWCNPISGHATLYWYQQILGQGPKLLIQFQNNGVVDDSQLPKDRFSAERLKGVDSTLKIQPAKLEDSAVYLCASRFQGTDTQYFGPGTRLTVL.

This clonotype came up a few times. The rearrangement uses TRBV15 and TRBJ2-5; the match to TRBD2 covers 12 bases. From germline, CDR1 is LNHNV and CDR2 YYDKDF (reference sequence). V lost 4 bases and J lost 1; bases outside the gene matches: 7. This CDR3 contains 17 residues. The DNA for the CDR3 is TGTGCCACCAGCAAGCGCGGACTAGCGGGATTCCAAGAGACCCAGTACTTC. Protein sequence: CATSKRGLAGFQETQYF. The full variable domain, rest sourced from reference TRBV15 and TRBJ2-5, is DAMVIQNPRYQVTQFGKPVTLSCSQTLNHNVMYWYQQKSSQAPKLLFHYYDKDFNNEADTPDNFQSRRPNTSFCFLDIRSPGLGDTAMYLCATSKRGLAGFQETQYFGPGTRLLVL.

This clonotype has a handful of counts. This chain links TRBV27 with TRBJ2-3; D is ambiguous. The CDR3 totals 12 residues. CDR1 and CDR2 (germline): MNHEY, SMNVEV (reference sequence). The ends were cut back, 4 bases at V and 2 bases at J, with 4 bases in the middle. CDR3 in amino acids: CASSSHTDTQYF. CDR3 nucleotides: TGTGCCAGCAGTTCACACACAGATACGCAGTATTTT.

V gene TRBV7-2 combines with J gene TRBJ1-3; TRBD1 matches 7 bases. V shed 4 bases, J shed 8 bases, and the junction held 8 bases outside the gene matches. The CDR3 consists of 14 residues. Germline V lookup: CDR1 SGHTA, CDR2 FQGNSA. The CDR3 nucleotides read TGTGCCAGCAGCTCAGGGGGAATCGGGGACACCATATATTTT. Amino acids: CASSSGGIGDTIYF. Together with reference TRBV7-2 and TRBJ1-3, the CDR3 gives the full variable domain: GAGVSQSPSNKVTEKGKDVELRCDPISGHTALYWYRQSLGQGLEFLIYFQGNSAPDKSGLPSDRFSAERTGGSVSTLTIQRTQQEDSAVYLCASSSGGIGDTIYFGEGSWLTVV.

V gene TRBV18 combines with J gene TRBJ2-7; no definite D call. CDR1 is KGHSH, CDR2 LQKENI, per germline. V gave up 3 bases and J gave up 6 bases, with 21 bases separating them. The CDR3 has 16 residues. The CDR3 sequence: CASSPAPTGPSGEQYF. For the CDR3, the DNA is TGTGCCAGCTCACCGGCACCTACTGGTCCCTCGGGCGAGCAGTACTTC.

V usage is TRBV6-2 or TRBV6-3 and J usage is TRBJ1-5, with 7 bases identical to TRBD1. Trimming at V came to 4 bases and at J to 2 bases, leaving 5 bases not matched to a gene. The CDR3 extends over 15 amino acids. Germline values: CDR1 MNHEY, CDR2 SVGEGT. CDR3 region: CASSLTGLGNQPQHF. CDR3 bases: TGTGCCAGCAGTTTGACAGGGTTGGGCAATCAGCCCCAGCATTTT.

The rearrangement joins TRBV19 to TRBJ2-3, with 7 bases lining up with TRBD1. CDR1 LNHDA and CDR2 SQIVND come from the germline V gene (reference sequence). V lost 5 bases, J lost 6 bases, and 14 bases stayed unmatched. This CDR3 comprises 16 residues. The CDR3 DNA sequence: TGTGCCAGTAGTCCAAGACAGGGACCTTCGGGGGATACGCAGTATTTT. Translating it yields CASSPRQGPSGDTQYF.

This clonotype came up many times. The chain uses TRBV5-1 and TRBJ2-1; 7 nucleotides line up with TRBD2. The CDR3 consists of 18 residues. Germline CDR1 is SGHRS and CDR2 is YFSETQ. V gave up 0 bases and J gave up 4 bases; unmatched junction bases: 13. Here the CDR3 reads CASSLVAGLLLPYNEQFF. CDR3 nucleotide sequence: TGCGCCAGCAGCTTGGTAGCGGGCCTTCTCCTCCCTTACAATGAGCAGTTCTTC.